A selection of T cell receptor beta chains follows, all from one sample in a study of T cells in Graves' hyperthyroidism and ophthalmopathy. TCRdb used MiXCR to reprocess the multiplex PCR reads, holding one entry per CDR3 protein. The sample contains roughly 93,000 distinct CDR3 sequences, approximately 39% of which appear only once. Sequenced sample: peripheral blood or thyroid tissue (not recorded which). The source of these receptors is a woman in her 30s with Graves' hyperthyroidism. Each CDR3 is given without its conserved first and last residue. A row's size may be missing; if present it is once, few, many or a size class.

CDR3 protein	clone size	V gene	J gene
SASAGTMSYEQY	-	TRBV20-1	TRBJ2-7
AICSAKTGYEQY	-	TRBV10-3	TRBJ2-7
ASTLTGDYGYT	-	TRBV25-1	TRBJ1-2
ASLNGVFPLH	many	TRBV10-2	TRBJ1-6
ATSRTRFMNTEAF	many	TRBV15	TRBJ1-1
ASSGQDRGSEKLF	-	TRBV9	TRBJ1-4
ASSLRAEQPQH	many	TRBV12-3/TRBV12-4	TRBJ1-5
ASSLALTGQQY	many	TRBV7-9	TRBJ2-7
ASSLGRGRGTTEAF	many	TRBV11-2	TRBJ1-1
ASSRGQGNSPLH	many	TRBV7-3	TRBJ1-6
ASLRTGTTGELF	-	TRBV2	TRBJ2-2
ASNRDLSYEQY	many	TRBV6-6	TRBJ2-7
ASSVERGSFSSYEQY	many	TRBV6-6	TRBJ2-7
ASSSGGKSYEQY	many	TRBV6-6	TRBJ2-7